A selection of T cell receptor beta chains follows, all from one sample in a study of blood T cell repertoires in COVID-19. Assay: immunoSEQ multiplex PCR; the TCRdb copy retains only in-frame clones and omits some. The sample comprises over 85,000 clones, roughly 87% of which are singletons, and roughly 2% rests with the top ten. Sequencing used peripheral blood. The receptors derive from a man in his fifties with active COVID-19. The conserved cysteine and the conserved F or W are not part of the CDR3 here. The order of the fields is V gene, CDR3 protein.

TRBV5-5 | ASSFMGGNTEAF
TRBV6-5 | ASSKRGDTQY
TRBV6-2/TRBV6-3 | ASGPGEGYT
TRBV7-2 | ASSSWTGPTDTQY
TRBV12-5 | ASGLAGSDTQY
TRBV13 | ASSSGTSKRDTQY
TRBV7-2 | ASSLRAGAYNEQF
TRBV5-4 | ASSSRTGGNYGYT
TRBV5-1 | ASSLGSGYNEQF
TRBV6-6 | ASSLGGRDTEAF
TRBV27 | ASSLQANTEAF
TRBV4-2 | ASSQEGLAGNTGELF
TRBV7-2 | ASCRDQGETQY
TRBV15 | ATHWTGSGNTIY
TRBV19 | ASSIANEQY
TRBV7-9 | ASSRVEEGTYGYT
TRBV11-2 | ASSQSLATSYEQY
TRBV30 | AWREGPSTEAF
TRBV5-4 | ASSPRGTGTTEAF
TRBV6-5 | ASSPSGQIEAF
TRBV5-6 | ASSYTGVNQPQH
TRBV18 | ASSPRNPSGGTDTQY
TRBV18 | ASSPSGSYGYT
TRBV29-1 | SVRDERGGHEQY
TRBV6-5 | ASSYSLATSGELF
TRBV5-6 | ASSLDALGHNEQF
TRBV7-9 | ASSFRSGGSNEQF
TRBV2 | ASRGASLDTQY
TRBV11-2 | ASSSDTYEQY
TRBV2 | ASSEEVQAASESPLH
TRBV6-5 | ASEVTGVVRKV
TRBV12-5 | ASGLESWPQH
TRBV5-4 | ASSLGTDGNTIY
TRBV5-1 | ASSLDRAANSPLH
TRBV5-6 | ASSSLNSGETQY
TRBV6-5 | ASSYQARNYGYT
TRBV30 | AWSPPLGDWNQPQH
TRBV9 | ASGPRGLNEKLF
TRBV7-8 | ASSLTSLSSRTYEQY
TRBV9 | ASSSQGISGNTIY
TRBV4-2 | ASSTGDNYNEQF
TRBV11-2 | ASSLAKNTGELF
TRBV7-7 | ASATGAGGYNEQF
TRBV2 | ASSDRSSYNEQF
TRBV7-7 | ASSLGRMVNTGELF
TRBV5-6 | ASSFPGGGGYT
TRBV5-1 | APTGEFYGYT
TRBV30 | AWSGQGRWNTEAF
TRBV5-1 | ASSITGESYNEQF
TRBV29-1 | SVEEGGTEAF
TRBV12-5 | ASGLTAPMTGPDSYEQY
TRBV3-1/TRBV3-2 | ASSPRTGTPGELF
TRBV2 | ASKEQGIYSPLH
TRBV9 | ASSGTGSSQETQY
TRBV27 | ASVGGGGALGGTDTQY